The text below deals with one T cell receptor beta chain. Sequencing used immunoSEQ multiplex PCR; TCRdb keeps in-frame clones, though not all of them. The sample has about 210,000 clones, 70% to 90% seen once. This sample was included in a study of blood T cell repertoires in COVID-19. Study overall: T cells, B-cell-depleted T cells, or PBMCs provided the cDNA or gDNA that served as material.

With 3 bases clipped from V and 4 bases from J, the junction kept 6 bases outside the gene matches. Germline values: CDR1 SGHRS, CDR2 YFSETQ. This CDR3 has 15 residues. The TCR originated in a woman aged 35 to 49 with acute or convalescent COVID-19. The sample taken for sequencing was peripheral blood. The chain joins TRBV5-1 to TRBJ1-1; 10 nucleotides agree with TRBD1. CDR3 residues: CASSWGDRGGTEAFF. In DNA form, the CDR3 reads TGCGCCAGCAGCTGGGGGGACAGGGGAGGCACTGAAGCTTTCTTT.